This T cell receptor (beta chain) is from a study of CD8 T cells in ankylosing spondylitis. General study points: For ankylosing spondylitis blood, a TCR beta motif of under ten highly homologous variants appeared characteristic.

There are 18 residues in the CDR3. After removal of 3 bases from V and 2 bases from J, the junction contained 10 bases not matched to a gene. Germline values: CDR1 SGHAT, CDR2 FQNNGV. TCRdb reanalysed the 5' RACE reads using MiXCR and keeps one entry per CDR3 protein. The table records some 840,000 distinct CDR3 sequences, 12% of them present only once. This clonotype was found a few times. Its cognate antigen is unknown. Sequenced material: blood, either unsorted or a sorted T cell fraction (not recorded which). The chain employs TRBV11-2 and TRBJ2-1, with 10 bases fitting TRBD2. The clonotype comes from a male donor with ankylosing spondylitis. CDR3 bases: TGTGCCAGCAGCTTTGGCCTAGCGGGAGTCAGCACCTACAATGAGCAGTTCTTC. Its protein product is CASSFGLAGVSTYNEQFF.